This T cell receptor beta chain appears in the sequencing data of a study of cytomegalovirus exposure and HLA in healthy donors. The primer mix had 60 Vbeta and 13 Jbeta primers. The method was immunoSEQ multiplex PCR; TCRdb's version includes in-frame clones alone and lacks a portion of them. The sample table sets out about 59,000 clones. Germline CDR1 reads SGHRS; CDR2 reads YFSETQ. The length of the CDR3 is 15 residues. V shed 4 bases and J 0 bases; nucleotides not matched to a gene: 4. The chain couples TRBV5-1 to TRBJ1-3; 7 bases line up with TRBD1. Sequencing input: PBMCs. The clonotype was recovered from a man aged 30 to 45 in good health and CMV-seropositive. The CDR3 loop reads CASSQGQNSGNTIYF. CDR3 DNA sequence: TGCGCCAGCAGCCAGGGACAGAACTCTGGAAACACCATATATTTT.